This TCR beta chain was identified in a study of blood T cell repertoires in COVID-19. Looking at the study overall: There were acute and convalescent COVID-19 samples, and they came from the United States, Italy and Spain. In each case, the material was cDNA or gDNA derived from T cells, B-cell-depleted T cells, or PBMCs.

Trimming took off 4 bases at V and 4 bases at J, with 17 bases between the two ends. The CDR3 consists of 16 residues. Per germline, CDR1 MGHRA and CDR2 YSYEKL. In the original workflow: Scientists estimated how many nucleated cells there were by amplifying reference gene primers. TCRdb's copy holds only in-frame clones and misses some; the assay was immunoSEQ multiplex PCR. The DNA was the basis for D and trimming; V, J and clone size are from that table. This sample carries about 200,000 clones, 85% to 90% of them seen once, and the ten largest clones take roughly 1.6%. Sequencing used peripheral blood. V usage is TRBV4-1 and J usage is TRBJ2-1, with D possibly being TRBD1 (5 bases). The receptor comes from a man aged 18 to 29 with active or convalescent COVID-19. The CDR3 bases are TGCGCCAGCAGCCGCGACCTCCAGGGTGGATACAATGAGCAGTTCTTC. This translates into CASSRDLQGGYNEQFF.